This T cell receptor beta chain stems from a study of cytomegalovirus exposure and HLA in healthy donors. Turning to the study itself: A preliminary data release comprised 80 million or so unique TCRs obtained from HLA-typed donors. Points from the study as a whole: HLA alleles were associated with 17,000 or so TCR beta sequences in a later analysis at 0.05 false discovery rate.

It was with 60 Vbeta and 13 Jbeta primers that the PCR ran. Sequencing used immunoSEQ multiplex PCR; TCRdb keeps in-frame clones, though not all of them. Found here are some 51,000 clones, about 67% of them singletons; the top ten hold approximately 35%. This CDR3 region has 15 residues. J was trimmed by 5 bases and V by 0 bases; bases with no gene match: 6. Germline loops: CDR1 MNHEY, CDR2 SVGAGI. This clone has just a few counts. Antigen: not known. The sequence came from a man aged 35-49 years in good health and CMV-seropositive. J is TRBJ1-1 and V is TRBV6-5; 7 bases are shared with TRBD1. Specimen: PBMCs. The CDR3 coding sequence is TGTGCCAGCAGTTACTCGAACAGGGGAAGGACTGAAGCTTTCTTT. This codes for CASSYSNRGRTEAFF.